This TCR beta chain was profiled in a study of cytomegalovirus exposure and HLA in healthy donors. Both 60 Vbeta primers and 13 Jbeta primers went into the PCR. TCRdb's table, derived via immunoSEQ multiplex PCR, lists solely in-frame clones and lacks some. The sample consists of fewer than 150,000 clones, over 55% of them appearing once. This CDR3 region has 18 residues. Germline CDR1 LGHNA, CDR2 YNFKEQ. The ends were cut back, 0 bases at V and 5 bases at J, with 19 bases in the middle. The sample was PBMCs. The V gene is TRBV4-2, the J gene TRBJ2-2; D perhaps matches TRBD2 (7 bases). The source is a man aged 18-30 years in good health and CMV-seropositive. The CDR3 sequence: CASSQDPPGGGLTGELFF. CDR3 DNA sequence: TGTGCCAGCAGCCAAGATCCCCCTGGGGGGGGCCTTACCGGGGAGCTGTTTTTT.